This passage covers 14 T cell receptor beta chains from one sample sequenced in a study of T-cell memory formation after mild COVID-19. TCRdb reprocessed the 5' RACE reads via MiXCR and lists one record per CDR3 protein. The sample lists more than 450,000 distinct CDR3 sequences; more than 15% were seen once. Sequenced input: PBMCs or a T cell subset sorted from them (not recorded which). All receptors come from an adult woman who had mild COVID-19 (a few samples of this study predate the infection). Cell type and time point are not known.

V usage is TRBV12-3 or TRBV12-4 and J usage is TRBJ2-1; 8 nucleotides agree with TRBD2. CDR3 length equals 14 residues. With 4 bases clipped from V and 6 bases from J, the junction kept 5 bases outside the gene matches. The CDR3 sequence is CASSYGLASNEQFF. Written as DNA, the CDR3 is TGTGCCAGCAGTTATGGACTAGCCTCCAATGAGCAGTTCTTC.

CDR3 protein: CASSLDRSNTGELFF. The CDR3 bases are TGTGCCAGCAGCTTAGACAGGTCGAACACCGGGGAGCTGTTTTTT. J is TRBJ2-2 and V is TRBV7-7; perhaps TRBD1 as D (5 bases). CDR1 and CDR2 from the germline V gene are SSHAT and FNYEAQ (reference sequence). The V end was cut by 1 base, the J end by 0 bases, with 6 bases between. CDR3 length equals 15 residues.

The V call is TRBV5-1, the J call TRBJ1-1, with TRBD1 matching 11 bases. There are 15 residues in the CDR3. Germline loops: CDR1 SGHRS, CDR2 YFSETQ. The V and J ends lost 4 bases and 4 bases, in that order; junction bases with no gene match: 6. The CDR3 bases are TGCGCCAGCAGCGCGTCCGGGACAGGGGGCACTGAAGCTTTCTTT. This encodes CASSASGTGGTEAFF.

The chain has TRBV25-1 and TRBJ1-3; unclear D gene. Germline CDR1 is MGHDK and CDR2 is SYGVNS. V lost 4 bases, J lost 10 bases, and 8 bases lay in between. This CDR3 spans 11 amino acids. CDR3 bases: TGTGCCAGCAGTGCGTCCGTAACCATATATTTT. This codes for CASSASVTIYF.

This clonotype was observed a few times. CDR3 in amino acids: CASSFINEQFF. The CDR3, as DNA: TGTGCCAGCAGCTTTATCAATGAGCAGTTCTTC. The chain uses TRBV5-4 and TRBJ2-1; D remains unclear. Trimming removed 2 bases from V and 6 bases from J, with 3 bases in between. From germline, CDR1 is SGHNT and CDR2 YYREEE (reference sequence). The CDR3 spans 11 residues.

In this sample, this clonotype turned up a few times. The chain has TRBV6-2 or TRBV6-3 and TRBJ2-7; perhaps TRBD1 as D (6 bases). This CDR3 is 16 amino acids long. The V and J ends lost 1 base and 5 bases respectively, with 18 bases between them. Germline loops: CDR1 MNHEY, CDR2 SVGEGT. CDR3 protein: CASSYFDPTRGDEQYF. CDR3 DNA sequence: TGTGCCAGCAGTTACTTTGATCCCACCAGGGGAGACGAGCAGTACTTC.

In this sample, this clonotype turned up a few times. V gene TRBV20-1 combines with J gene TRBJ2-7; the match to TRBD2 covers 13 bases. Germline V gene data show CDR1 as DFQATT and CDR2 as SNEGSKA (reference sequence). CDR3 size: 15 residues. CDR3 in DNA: TGCAGCGTGGCGGGGGGGACTAGCGGGAAGTCGGAGCAGTACTTC. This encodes CSVAGGTSGKSEQYF.

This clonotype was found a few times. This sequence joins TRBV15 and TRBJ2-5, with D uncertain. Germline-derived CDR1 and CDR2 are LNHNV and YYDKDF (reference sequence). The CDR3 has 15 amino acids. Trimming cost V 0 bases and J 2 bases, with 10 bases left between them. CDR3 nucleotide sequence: TGTGCCACCAGCAGAGATGAGAGAATTCAAGAGACCCAGTACTTC. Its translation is CATSRDERIQETQYF.

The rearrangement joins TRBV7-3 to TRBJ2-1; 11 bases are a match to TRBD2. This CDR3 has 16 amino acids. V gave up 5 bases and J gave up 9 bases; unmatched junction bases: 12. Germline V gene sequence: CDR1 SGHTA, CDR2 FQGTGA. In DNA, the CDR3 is TGTGCCAGCAGCGTGACTAGCGGGACTTCATTCGGTGAGCAGTTCTTC. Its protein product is CASSVTSGTSFGEQFF. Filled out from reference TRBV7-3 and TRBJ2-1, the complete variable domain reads GAGVSQTPSNKVTEKGKYVELRCDPISGHTALYWYRQSLGQGPEFLIYFQGTGAADDSGLPNDRFFAVRPEGSVSTLKIQRTERGDSAVYLCASSVTSGTSFGEQFFGPGTRLTVL.

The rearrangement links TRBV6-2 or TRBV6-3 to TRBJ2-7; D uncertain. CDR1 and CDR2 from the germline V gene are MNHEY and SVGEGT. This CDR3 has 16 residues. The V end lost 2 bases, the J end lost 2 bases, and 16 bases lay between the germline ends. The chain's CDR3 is CASSYAETEIPYEQYF. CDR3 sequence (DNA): TGTGCCAGCAGTTACGCCGAGACGGAGATTCCCTACGAGCAGTACTTC.

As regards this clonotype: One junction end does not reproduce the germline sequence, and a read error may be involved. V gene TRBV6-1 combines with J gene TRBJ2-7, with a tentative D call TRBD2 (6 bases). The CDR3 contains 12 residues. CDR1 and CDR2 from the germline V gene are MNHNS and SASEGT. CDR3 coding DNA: TGTGCCAGCGCCGATTCCCGCGGTGCGGGGTCTTTC. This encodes CASADSRGAGSF.

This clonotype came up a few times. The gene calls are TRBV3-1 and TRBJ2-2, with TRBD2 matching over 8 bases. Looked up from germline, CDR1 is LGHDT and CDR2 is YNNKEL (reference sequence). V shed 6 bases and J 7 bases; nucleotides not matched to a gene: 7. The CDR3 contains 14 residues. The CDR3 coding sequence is TGTGCCAGCAGGAAGGGACTAGATATCGGGGAGCTGTTTTTT. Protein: CASRKGLDIGELFF.

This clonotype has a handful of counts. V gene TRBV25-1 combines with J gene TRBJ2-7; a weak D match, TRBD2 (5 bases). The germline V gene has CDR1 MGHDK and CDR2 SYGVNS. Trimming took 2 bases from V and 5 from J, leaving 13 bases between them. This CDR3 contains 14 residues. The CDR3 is CASSEEAARNEQYF. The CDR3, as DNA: TGTGCCAGCAGTGAAGAAGCGGCCCGGAACGAGCAGTACTTC.

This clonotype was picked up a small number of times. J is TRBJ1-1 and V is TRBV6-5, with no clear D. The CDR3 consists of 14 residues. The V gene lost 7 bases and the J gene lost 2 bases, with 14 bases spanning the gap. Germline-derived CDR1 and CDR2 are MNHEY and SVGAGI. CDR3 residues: CASTEPGDNTEAFF. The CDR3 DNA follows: TGTGCCAGCACGGAACCGGGAGACAACACTGAAGCTTTCTTT.